This TCR beta chain is from a study of blood T cell repertoires in COVID-19. Study-wide context: Collection of acute and convalescent COVID-19 samples took place in the United States, Italy and Spain. The cDNA or gDNA used as material had been derived from T cells, B-cell-depleted T cells, or PBMCs.

The assay was immunoSEQ multiplex PCR, and TCRdb's table has in-frame clones only and misses some. Here the sample spans about 240,000 clones, 80% to 90% being singletons. Trimming removed 5 bases from V and 7 bases from J, with 20 bases in between. Germline loops: CDR1 LNHDA, CDR2 SQIVND (reference sequence). This CDR3 spans 16 amino acids. Each participant's cohort was designated according to participant-reported clinical history. Recovered status in Cohort 3 required two negative PCRs, clearance, or symptom resolution. This clonotype originated in a woman aged 25 to 39 who had recovered from COVID-19. The sequencing input was PBMCs or T cells enriched from blood (not recorded which). J is TRBJ2-2 and V is TRBV19, with a tentative D call TRBD1 (6 bases). DNA of the CDR3: TGTGCCAGTAGTTCTTTTATTCCAGGGGCTAGCGGGGAGCTGTTTTTT. This sequence encodes CASSSFIPGASGELFF.